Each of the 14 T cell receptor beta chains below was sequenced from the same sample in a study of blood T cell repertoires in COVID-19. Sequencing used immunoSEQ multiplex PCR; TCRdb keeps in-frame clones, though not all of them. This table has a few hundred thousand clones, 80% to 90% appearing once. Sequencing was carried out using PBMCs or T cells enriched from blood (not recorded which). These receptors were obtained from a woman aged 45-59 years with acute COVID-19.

The DNA of the CDR3 is TGTGCCTGGAGTGTAGGTCGTCGCGGGCCCCAGCATTTT. Translation gives CAWSVGRRGPQHF. The V and J genes are TRBV30 and TRBJ1-5, with D unclear. Germline V gives CDR1 GTSNPN, CDR2 SVGIG (reference sequence). The CDR3 runs to 13 residues. V was trimmed by 0 bases and J by 9 bases, leaving 12 bases between them.

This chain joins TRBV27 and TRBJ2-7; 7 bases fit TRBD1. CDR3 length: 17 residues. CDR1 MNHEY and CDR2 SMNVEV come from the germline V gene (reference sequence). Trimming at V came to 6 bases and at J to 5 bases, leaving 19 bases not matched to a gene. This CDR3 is CASRLREKGGAWNEQYF. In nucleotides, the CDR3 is TGTGCCAGCAGATTACGGGAAAAAGGGGGCGCGTGGAACGAGCAGTACTTC.

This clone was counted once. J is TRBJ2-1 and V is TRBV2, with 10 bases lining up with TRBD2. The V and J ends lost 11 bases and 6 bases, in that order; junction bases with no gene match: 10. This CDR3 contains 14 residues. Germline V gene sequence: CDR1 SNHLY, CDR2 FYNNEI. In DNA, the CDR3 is TGTGCCGGCCGGGGGACTAGCGTTTCCAATGAGCAGTTCTTC. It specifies CAGRGTSVSNEQFF.

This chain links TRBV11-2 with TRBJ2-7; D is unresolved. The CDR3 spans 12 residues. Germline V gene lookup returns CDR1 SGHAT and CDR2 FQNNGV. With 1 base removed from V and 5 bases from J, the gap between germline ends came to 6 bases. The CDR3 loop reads CASSLAPDEQYF. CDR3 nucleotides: TGTGCCAGCAGCTTAGCCCCCGACGAGCAGTACTTC.

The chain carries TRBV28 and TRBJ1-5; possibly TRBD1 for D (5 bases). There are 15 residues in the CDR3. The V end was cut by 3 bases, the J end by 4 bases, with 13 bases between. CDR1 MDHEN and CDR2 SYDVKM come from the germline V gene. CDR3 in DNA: TGTGCCAGCAGTTTGTTCGGCAGGGAAAATCAGCCCCAGCATTTT. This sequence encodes CASSLFGRENQPQHF.

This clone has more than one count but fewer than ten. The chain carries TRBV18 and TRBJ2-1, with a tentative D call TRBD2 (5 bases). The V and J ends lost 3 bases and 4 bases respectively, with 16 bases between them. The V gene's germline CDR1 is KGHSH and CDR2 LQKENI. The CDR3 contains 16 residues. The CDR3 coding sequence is TGTGCCAGCTCACCTCAGAGCGGCCTAAAATACAATGAGCAGTTCTTC. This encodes CASSPQSGLKYNEQFF.

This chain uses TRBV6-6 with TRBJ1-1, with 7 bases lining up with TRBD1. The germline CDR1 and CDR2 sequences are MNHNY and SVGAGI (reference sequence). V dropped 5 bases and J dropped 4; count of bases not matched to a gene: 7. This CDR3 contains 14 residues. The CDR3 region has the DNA TGTGCCAGCAGTCAACAGGGGAAGGTCACTGAAGCTTTCTTT. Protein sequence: CASSQQGKVTEAFF.

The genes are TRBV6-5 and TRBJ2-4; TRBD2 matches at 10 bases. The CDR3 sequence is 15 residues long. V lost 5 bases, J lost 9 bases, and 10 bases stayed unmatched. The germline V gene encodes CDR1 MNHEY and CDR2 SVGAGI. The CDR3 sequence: CASSPPPSGRSIQYF. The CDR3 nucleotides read TGTGCCAGCAGTCCTCCCCCTAGCGGGAGAAGCATTCAGTACTTC.

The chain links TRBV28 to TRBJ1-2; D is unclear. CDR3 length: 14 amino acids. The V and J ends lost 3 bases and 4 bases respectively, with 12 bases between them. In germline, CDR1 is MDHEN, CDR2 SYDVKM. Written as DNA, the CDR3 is TGTGCCAGCAGTTTCCGAGCGCGGGCCTATGGCTACACCTTC. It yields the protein CASSFRARAYGYTF.

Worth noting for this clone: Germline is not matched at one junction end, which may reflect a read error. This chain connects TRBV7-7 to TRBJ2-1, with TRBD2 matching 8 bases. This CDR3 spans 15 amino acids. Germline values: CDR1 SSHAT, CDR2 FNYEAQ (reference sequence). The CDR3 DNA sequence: TGTGCTAGCAGTTTAGGAGCGGGGGCCCCCGATGAGCAGTTCTTC. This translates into CASSLGAGAPDEQFF. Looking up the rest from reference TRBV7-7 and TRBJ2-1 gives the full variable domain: GAGVSQSPRYKVTKRGQDVTLRCDPISSHATLYWYQQALGQGPEFLTYFNYEAQPDKSGLPSDRFSAERPEGSISTLTIQRTEQRDSAMYRCASSLGAGAPDEQFFGPGTRLTVL.

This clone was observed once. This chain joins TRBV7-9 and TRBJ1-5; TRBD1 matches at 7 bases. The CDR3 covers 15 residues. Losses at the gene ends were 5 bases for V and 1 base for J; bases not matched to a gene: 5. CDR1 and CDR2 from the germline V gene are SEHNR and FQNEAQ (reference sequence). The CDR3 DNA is TGTGCCAGCAGCCCGGGACAGCCGAGCAATCAGCCCCAGCATTTT. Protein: CASSPGQPSNQPQHF.

This CDR3 reads CASSLGGNTEAFF. The CDR3 DNA reads TGTGCCAGCAGCTTGGGAGGCAACACTGAAGCTTTCTTT. The chain uses TRBV5-6 and TRBJ1-1; D is unresolved. CDR3 length equals 13 residues. Germline CDR1 SGHDT, CDR2 YYEEEE. Trimming pared 0 bases from V and 2 bases from J, leaving 5 bases between.

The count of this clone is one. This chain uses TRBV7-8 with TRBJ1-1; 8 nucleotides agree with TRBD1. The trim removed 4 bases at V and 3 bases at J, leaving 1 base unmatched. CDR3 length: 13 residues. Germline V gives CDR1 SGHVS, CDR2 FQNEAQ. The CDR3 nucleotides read TGTGCCAGCAGCTCACAGGGGGACACTGAAGCTTTCTTT. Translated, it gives CASSSQGDTEAFF.

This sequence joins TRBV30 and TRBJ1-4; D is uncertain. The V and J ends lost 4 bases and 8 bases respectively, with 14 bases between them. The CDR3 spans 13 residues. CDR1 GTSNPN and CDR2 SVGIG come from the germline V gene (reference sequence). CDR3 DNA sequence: TGTGCCTGGACCTCAGGTTTTAACGAAAAACTGTTTTTT. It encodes CAWTSGFNEKLFF.